These 9 T cell receptor beta chains came from one sample sequenced in a study of shared clonotypes between healthy human individuals. Produced via immunoSEQ multiplex PCR; TCRdb's table is partial and in-frame only. The repertoire includes around 1.6 million clones, roughly 98% of them detected once, and 0.4% to 0.45% sits in the top ten. Sample: naive CD4+ T cells sorted from blood. Indicated subset: CD45RA+ positively selected. The origin of the receptors is a man younger than 45 in good health.

The chain recombines TRBV27 with TRBJ2-7; D is perhaps TRBD2 (6 bases). This CDR3 comprises 12 residues. V was shortened by 7 bases and J by 4 bases, with 11 bases between the two germline ends. Germline-derived CDR1 and CDR2 are MNHEY and SMNVEV (reference sequence). CDR3 nucleotides: TGTGCCAGCACAGGACGGGAGTACGAGCAGTACTTC. This encodes CASTGREYEQYF.

V gene TRBV18 combines with J gene TRBJ2-2; the match to TRBD2 covers 11 bases. The germline gives CDR1 KGHSH, CDR2 LQKENI. The CDR3 covers 17 residues. Unmatched junction bases numbered 6, after V lost 3 bases and J lost 3 bases. The CDR3 here is CASSPRGTSGYTGELFF. CDR3 sequence (DNA): TGTGCCAGCTCACCCCGAGGGACTAGCGGCTACACCGGGGAGCTGTTTTTT.

J is TRBJ1-1 and V is TRBV7-2, with 7 positions matching TRBD1. The CDR3 is 14 amino acids. Germline V gives CDR1 SGHTA, CDR2 FQGNSA. The junction had 5 bases not matched to a gene; V was cut back by 4 bases and J by 3 bases. CDR3 region: CASSWTGRDTEAFF. Here the CDR3 DNA reads TGTGCCAGCAGCTGGACAGGTAGGGACACTGAAGCTTTCTTT.

This clone was counted only a few times. Distinct nucleotide sequences in the sample also encode this CDR3. The chain is built from TRBV5-1 and TRBJ1-5; possibly TRBD1 for D (6 bases). The CDR3 runs 14 residues. The V end lost 0 bases, the J end lost 5 bases, and 9 bases lay between the germline ends. Germline CDR1 and CDR2: SGHRS and YFSETQ. CDR3 protein: CASSLEGGDQPQHF. The CDR3 DNA reads TGCGCCAGCAGCTTGGAGGGGGGTGATCAGCCCCAGCATTTT. Together with reference TRBV5-1 and TRBJ1-5, the CDR3 gives the full variable domain: KAGVTQTPRYLIKTRGQQVTLSCSPISGHRSVSWYQQTPGQGLQFLFEYFSETQRNKGNFPGRFSGRQFSNSRSEMNVSTLELGDSALYLCASSLEGGDQPQHFGDGTRLSIL.

The J gene is TRBJ1-5, the V gene TRBV7-9; D not certain. The CDR3 consists of 16 residues. The ends were cut back, 8 bases at V and 14 bases at J, with 31 bases in the middle. Germline loops: CDR1 SEHNR, CDR2 FQNEAQ (reference sequence). CDR3 amino acids: CASPHIQPLIGTLEHF. Written as DNA, the CDR3 is TGTGCCAGCCCCCATATTCAACCTTTGATCGGTACATTAGAGCATTTT.

V and J are TRBV28 and TRBJ2-7, with D perhaps TRBD2 (6 bases). V dropped 8 bases and J dropped 4 bases, with 15 bases sitting between them. CDR1 is MDHEN, CDR2 SYDVKM, per germline. The CDR3 is made up of 13 amino acids. As DNA, the CDR3 is TGTGCCAGCCGGCCGGGACTGATTTACGAGCAGTACTTC. This encodes CASRPGLIYEQYF.

The chain employs TRBV18 and TRBJ2-5; D remains ambiguous. CDR3 length: 12 amino acids. Germline V lookup: CDR1 KGHSH, CDR2 LQKENI. The V end lost 6 bases, the J end lost 3 bases, and 8 bases lay between the germline ends. DNA of the CDR3: TGTGCCAGCTCCTACCAGGAAGAGACCCAGTACTTC. Protein: CASSYQEETQYF.

Regarding this clone: The sample holds other DNA sequences that translate to the same CDR3. This rearrangement joins TRBV15 to TRBJ1-5, with unresolved D. The V gene lost 1 base and the J gene lost 7 bases, with 5 bases spanning the gap. The CDR3 loop spans 12 amino acids. Looked up from germline, CDR1 is LNHNV and CDR2 is YYDKDF (reference sequence). The CDR3 loop is CATSRVSQPQHF. The CDR3 DNA is TGTGCCACCAGCAGAGTTTCCCAGCCCCAGCATTTT.

V is TRBV15 and J is TRBJ1-5; D not resolved. CDR3 length: 15 amino acids. Trimming took 0 bases from V and 2 from J, leaving 8 bases between them. The germline CDR1 and CDR2 sequences are LNHNV and YYDKDF (reference sequence). CDR3 amino acids: CATSRDSLGNQPQHF. CDR3 DNA sequence: TGTGCCACCAGCAGAGATAGCCTGGGCAATCAGCCCCAGCATTTT. The whole variable domain, remainder taken from reference TRBV15 and TRBJ1-5, is DAMVIQNPRYQVTQFGKPVTLSCSQTLNHNVMYWYQQKSSQAPKLLFHYYDKDFNNEADTPDNFQSRRPNTSFCFLDIRSPGLGDTAMYLCATSRDSLGNQPQHFGDGTRLSIL.